This T cell receptor (beta chain) was found in a study of beta chain features in type 1 diabetes. The CDR3 sequence is 15 residues long. The ends lost 5 bases at V and 7 bases at J; junction bases unmatched: 9. From germline, CDR1 is SGHAT and CDR2 FQNNGV. The study, taken as a whole, reports: There was a moderate but significant shortening of TCRB CDR3s in all four CD4+ subsets of Type 1 diabetes patients. Comparison showed that naive, central memory and Treg TCRB repertoires appeared more similar among patients than among healthy donors. There was no resolution here of whether HLA type influences TCRB rearrangement.

On this clone itself: Its specificity is unknown.

Isolated RNA was reverse transcribed in full, so expressed TCRB transcripts were sequenced. This table comes from immunoSEQ multiplex PCR, and its TCRdb copy is limited to in-frame clones, with some not included. The table shows roughly 160,000 clones, with approximately 7.9% occurring only once. Specimen: central memory CD4+ T cells from blood. The source of this sequence is a man younger than 30 with type 1 diabetes. The chain employs TRBV11-2 and TRBJ2-7; 12 nucleotides match TRBD1. The CDR3 loop is CASSDRDRGLEEQYF. DNA for the CDR3: TGTGCCAGCAGCGATCGGGACAGGGGGCTGGAAGAGCAGTACTTC.